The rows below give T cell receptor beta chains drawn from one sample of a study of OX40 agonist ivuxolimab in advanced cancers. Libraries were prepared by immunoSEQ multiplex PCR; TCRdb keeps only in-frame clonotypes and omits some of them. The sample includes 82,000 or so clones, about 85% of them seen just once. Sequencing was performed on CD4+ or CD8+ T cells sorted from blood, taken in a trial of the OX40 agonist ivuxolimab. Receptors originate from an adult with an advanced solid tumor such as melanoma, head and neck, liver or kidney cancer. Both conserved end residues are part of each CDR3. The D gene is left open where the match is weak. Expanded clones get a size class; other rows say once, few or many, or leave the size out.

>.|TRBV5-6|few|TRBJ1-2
CASSLGVGYGYTF
TGTGCCAGCAGCTTGGGAGTTGGCTATGGCTACACCTTC
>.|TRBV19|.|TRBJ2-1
CASSPNRGRGNEQFF
TGTGCCAGTAGTCCCAATCGGGGTCGGGGCAATGAGCAGTTCTTC
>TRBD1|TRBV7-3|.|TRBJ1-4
CASSPRGQVKHTTNEKLFF
TGTGCCAGCAGCCCCAGGGGACAGGTCAAGCATACAACTAATGAAAAACTGTTTTTT
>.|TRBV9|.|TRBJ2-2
CASSSTRGAGTGELFF
TGTGCCAGCAGCTCTACAAGGGGGGCAGGCACTGGGGAGCTGTTTTTT
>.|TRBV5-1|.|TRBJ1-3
CASSLASSSGNTIYF
TGCGCCAGCAGCTTGGCCTCGAGCTCTGGAAACACCATATATTTT
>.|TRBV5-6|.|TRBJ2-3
CASSKTDTRTDTQYF
TGTGCCAGCAGCAAGACAGATACACGCACAGATACGCAGTATTTT
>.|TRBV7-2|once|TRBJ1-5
CASSFSEQPQHF
TGTGCCAGCAGCTTTTCCGAGCAGCCCCAGCATTTT
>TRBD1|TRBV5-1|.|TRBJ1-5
CASSLTGGLGNQPQHF
TGCGCCAGCAGCTTGACAGGGGGCTTGGGGAATCAGCCCCAGCATTTT
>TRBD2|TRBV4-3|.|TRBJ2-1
CASSQKLAGVNNEQFF
TGCGCCAGCAGCCAAAAACTAGCGGGGGTCAACAATGAGCAGTTCTTC
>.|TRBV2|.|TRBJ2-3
CASRTPGVSVGGTQYF
TGTGCCAGCAGGACACCGGGAGTTTCTGTGGGGGGTACGCAGTATTTT
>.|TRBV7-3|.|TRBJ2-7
CASQPVAGPYEQYF
TGTGCCAGCCAGCCAGTCGCCGGTCCCTACGAGCAGTACTTC
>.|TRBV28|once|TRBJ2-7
CASSLTPTYEQYF
TGTGCCAGCAGTTTAACCCCCACCTACGAGCAGTACTTC
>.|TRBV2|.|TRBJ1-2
CASSEQNRAGYTF
TGTGCCAGCAGCGAACAAAACAGGGCTGGCTACACCTTC
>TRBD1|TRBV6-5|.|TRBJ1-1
CASRETGGYTEAFF
TGTGCCAGCAGGGAAACAGGGGGCTACACTGAAGCTTTCTTT
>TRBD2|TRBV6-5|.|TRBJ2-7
CASSLTSGGAYDEQYF
TGTGCCAGCAGTTTAACTAGCGGGGGGGCCTACGACGAGCAGTACTTC
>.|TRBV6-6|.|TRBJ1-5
CASTVQGSNQPQHF
TGTGCCAGCACCGTTCAGGGCTCCAATCAGCCCCAGCATTTT
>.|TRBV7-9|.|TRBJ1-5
CASSFTTGRGFAQPQHF
TGTGCCAGCAGCTTTACGACGGGACGAGGATTTGCTCAGCCCCAGCATTTT
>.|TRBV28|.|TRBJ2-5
CASSPNWIQETQYF
TGTGCCAGCAGTCCCAACTGGATACAAGAGACCCAGTACTTC
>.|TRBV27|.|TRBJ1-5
CASSLRGGSNQPQHF
TGTGCCAGCAGTTTGCGGGGGGGGAGCAATCAGCCCCAGCATTTT
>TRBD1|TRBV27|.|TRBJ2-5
CASSFMRTGEETQYF
TGTGCCAGCAGTTTCATGAGGACAGGGGAAGAGACCCAGTACTTC
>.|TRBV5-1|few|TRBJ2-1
CASSSGASRGGYQFF
TGCGCCAGCAGCTCAGGAGCCAGTAGGGGCGGGTACCAGTTCTTC
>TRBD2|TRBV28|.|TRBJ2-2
CATTSGTLVAGELFF
TGTGCCACGACTAGCGGGACTCTGGTGGCCGGGGAGCTGTTTTTT
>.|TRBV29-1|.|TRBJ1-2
CSVGYGPDYGYTF
TGCAGCGTGGGGTACGGACCGGACTATGGCTACACCTTC
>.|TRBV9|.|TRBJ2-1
CASSVSQGFLNEQFF
TGTGCCAGCAGCGTGAGTCAGGGATTTCTCAATGAGCAGTTCTTC
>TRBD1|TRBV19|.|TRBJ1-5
CASRGQGLAQPQHF
TGTGCCAGTAGGGGACAGGGGCTCGCTCAGCCCCAGCATTTT
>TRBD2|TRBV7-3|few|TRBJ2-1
CASSLTSGGRLGQFF
TGTGCCAGCAGCCTGACTAGCGGGGGGAGGTTGGGGCAGTTCTTC
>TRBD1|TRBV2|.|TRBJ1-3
CASSPTGGGGNTIYF
TGTGCCAGCAGTCCAACAGGGGGCGGTGGAAACACCATATATTTT
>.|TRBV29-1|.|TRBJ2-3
CSLIRTGTDTQYF
TGCAGCCTGATACGGACAGGCACAGATACGCAGTATTTT
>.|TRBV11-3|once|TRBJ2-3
CASSLGVGFPDTQYF
TGTGCCAGCAGCCTCGGTGTAGGGTTTCCAGATACGCAGTATTTT
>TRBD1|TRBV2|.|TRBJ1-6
CASSARGDSPLHF
TGTGCCAGCAGTGCCAGGGGGGATTCACCCCTCCACTTT
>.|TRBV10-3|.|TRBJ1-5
CAIRERWDQPQHF
TGTGCCATCAGGGAAAGATGGGACCAGCCCCAGCATTTT
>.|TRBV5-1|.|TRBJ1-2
CASSSGRGNHGYTF
TGCGCCAGCAGCTCAGGGAGGGGGAATCATGGCTACACCTTC
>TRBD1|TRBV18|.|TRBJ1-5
CASSRDRARGAQHF
TGTGCCAGCTCAAGGGACAGGGCTCGTGGAGCCCAGCATTTT
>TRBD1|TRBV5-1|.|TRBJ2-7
CASSEDGQGPSYEQYF
TGCGCCAGCAGCGAGGACGGACAGGGCCCGTCCTACGAGCAGTACTTC
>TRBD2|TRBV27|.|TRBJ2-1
CASSLSGGVTEQFF
TGTGCCAGCAGTTTAAGCGGGGGGGTTACTGAGCAGTTCTTC
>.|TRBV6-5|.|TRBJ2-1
CASRPRGREDEQFF
TGTGCCAGCAGGCCCCGGGGCAGGGAAGATGAGCAGTTCTTC
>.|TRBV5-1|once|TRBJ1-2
CASSLGGNGYTF
TGCGCCAGCAGCTTGGGGGGGAATGGCTACACCTTC
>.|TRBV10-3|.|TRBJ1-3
CAISESFLSRVGNTIYF
TGTGCCATCAGTGAGTCGTTCCTAAGCAGGGTGGGAAACACCATATATTTT
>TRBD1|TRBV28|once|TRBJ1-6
CASGTGDFWTNSPLHF
TGTGCCAGCGGCACAGGGGACTTTTGGACTAATTCACCCCTCCACTTT
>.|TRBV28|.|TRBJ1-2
CASRVGVNYGYTF
TGTGCCAGCAGAGTGGGGGTTAACTATGGCTACACCTTC
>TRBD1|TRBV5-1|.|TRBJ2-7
CASSGTGTVYEQYF
TGCGCCAGCAGCGGAACCGGGACAGTCTACGAGCAGTACTTC
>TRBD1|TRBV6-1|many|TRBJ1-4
CASSIQGTNEKLFF
TGTGCCAGCAGTATACAGGGGACAAATGAAAAACTGTTTTTT
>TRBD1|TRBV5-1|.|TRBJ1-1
CASSSGQANTEAFF
TGCGCCAGCAGCTCGGGACAGGCGAACACTGAAGCTTTCTTT
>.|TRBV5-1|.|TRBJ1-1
CASSLDRSYTEAFF
TGCGCCAGCAGCTTAGACCGAAGCTACACTGAAGCTTTCTTT
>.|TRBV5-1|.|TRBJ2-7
CASSPLGPRYEQYF
TGCGCCAGCAGCCCTCTGGGGCCGCGCTACGAGCAGTACTTC
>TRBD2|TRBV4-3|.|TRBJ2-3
CASSALLAGITDTQYF
TGCGCCAGCAGCGCATTACTAGCGGGCATCACAGATACGCAGTATTTT